These 22 T cell receptor beta chains came from one sample sequenced in a study of cytomegalovirus exposure and HLA in healthy donors. PCR amplification relied on 60 Vbeta primers (plus 13 Jbeta primers). The data were produced by immunoSEQ multiplex PCR, yet TCRdb's version contains in-frame clones alone and is incomplete. The data show more than 110,000 clones, roughly 80% seen once. The sequenced sample was PBMCs. The receptors were sampled from a young man in good health and CMV-seronegative.

This rearrangement joins TRBV9 to TRBJ2-1; D uncertain. Germline V gene lookup returns CDR1 SGDLS and CDR2 YYNGEE. Trimming removed 0 bases from V and 2 bases from J, with 9 bases in between. There are 15 residues in the CDR3. As DNA, the CDR3 is TGTGCCAGCAGCGTAGGAAACACAGCCTACAATGAGCAGTTCTTC. Translated, it gives CASSVGNTAYNEQFF. Complete variable domain (other parts from reference TRBV9 and TRBJ2-1): DSGVTQTPKHLITATGQRVTLRCSPRSGDLSVYWYQQSLDQGLQFLIQYYNGEERAKGNILERFSAQQFPDLHSELNLSSLELGDSALYFCASSVGNTAYNEQFFGPGTRLTVL.

The rearrangement joins TRBV6-5 to TRBJ2-5, with 11 bases fitting TRBD2. This CDR3 is built from 15 residues. Trimming removed 7 bases from V and 2 bases from J; junction bases left unmatched: 6. Germline values: CDR1 MNHEY, CDR2 SVGAGI. CDR3 DNA sequence: TGTGCCAGCACTGGACTAGCGGGTACTCAAGAGACCCAGTACTTC. It is translated as CASTGLAGTQETQYF.

The gene calls are TRBV6-1 and TRBJ1-4, with TRBD1 as a possible D gene (6 bases). The CDR3 has 15 amino acids. With 0 bases removed from V and 8 bases from J, the gap between germline ends came to 13 bases. In germline, CDR1 is MNHNS, CDR2 SASEGT. The CDR3 spells CASSEAHRVREKLFF. CDR3 in DNA: TGTGCCAGCAGTGAAGCGCACAGGGTCCGGGAAAAACTGTTTTTT.

The rearrangement links TRBV30 to TRBJ1-2, with D perhaps TRBD1 (5 bases). V gave up 1 base and J gave up 5 bases, with 20 bases separating them. The CDR3 has 16 residues. Germline CDR1 and CDR2: GTSNPN and SVGIG (reference sequence). Here the CDR3 reads CAWSEGFWAQGYGYTF. The CDR3 bases are TGTGCCTGGAGTGAGGGGTTTTGGGCCCAAGGATATGGCTACACCTTC. Full variable domain (missing parts from reference TRBV30 and TRBJ1-2): SQTIHQWPATLVQPVGSPLSLECTVEGTSNPNLYWYRQAAGRGLQLLFYSVGIGQISSEVPQNLSASRPQDRQFILSSKKLLLSDSGFYLCAWSEGFWAQGYGYTFGSGTRLTVV.

This chain joins TRBV2 and TRBJ2-1, with 7 bases that match TRBD1. Trimming at V came to 6 bases and at J to 3 bases, leaving 8 bases not matched to a gene. Germline V gene data show CDR1 as SNHLY and CDR2 as FYNNEI. CDR3 length: 15 amino acids. CDR3 in DNA: TGTGCCAGCAGGATAAACAGGGGTCGCTACAATGAGCAGTTCTTC. Protein product: CASRINRGRYNEQFF.

This clone showed up just a few times. This sequence joins TRBV9 and TRBJ2-7; D might be TRBD1 (7 bases). With 0 bases removed from V and 7 bases from J, the gap between germline ends came to 14 bases. Germline loops: CDR1 SGDLS, CDR2 YYNGEE. The CDR3 has 14 residues. The CDR3 DNA sequence: TGTGCCAGCAGCGTAGAAACAGGGGCGGGGGAGCAGTACTTC. Amino acids: CASSVETGAGEQYF.

The chain uses TRBV7-9 and TRBJ1-1, with 8 bases aligning to TRBD1. V lost 6 bases and J lost 0; bases outside the gene matches: 9. Germline V gives CDR1 SEHNR, CDR2 FQNEAQ (reference sequence). This CDR3 is 16 amino acids long. CDR3 in amino acids: CASSFLDRGVNTEAFF. In DNA, the CDR3 is TGTGCCAGCAGTTTCCTCGACAGGGGTGTGAACACTGAAGCTTTCTTT.

V gene TRBV6-6 combines with J gene TRBJ1-1; possibly TRBD1 for D (6 bases). V was pared by 5 bases and J by 4 bases, with 14 bases between. The CDR3 sequence is 14 residues long. CDR1 is MNHNY and CDR2 is SVGAGI in the germline V gene (reference sequence). CDR3 coding DNA: TGTGCCAGCAGTCCGGACAGCCCTCGCACTGAAGCTTTCTTT. Protein sequence: CASSPDSPRTEAFF.

The rearrangement links TRBV6-6 to TRBJ1-2, with 12 bases aligning to TRBD1. Germline CDR1 is MNHNY and CDR2 is SVGAGI (reference sequence). The CDR3 covers 16 residues. After removal of 2 bases from V and 7 bases from J, the junction contained 8 bases not matched to a gene. The CDR3 spells CASSYGEGQGALGYTF. As DNA, the CDR3 is TGTGCCAGCAGTTACGGAGAGGGACAGGGGGCGCTTGGCTACACCTTC.

The V and J genes are TRBV5-1 and TRBJ2-5; no reliable D call. Trimming took off 0 bases at V and 5 bases at J, with 5 bases between the two ends. Germline lookup yields CDR1 SGHRS and CDR2 YFSETQ. The CDR3 is 12 residues long. The CDR3 protein is CASSLARETQYF. The CDR3 DNA is TGCGCCAGCAGCTTGGCCAGGGAGACCCAGTACTTC.

The J gene is TRBJ2-5, the V gene TRBV2; perhaps TRBD1 as D (5 bases). The J call is doubtful: the DNA matches TRBJ2-7 better. The germline CDR1 and CDR2 sequences are SNHLY and FYNNEI. CDR3 length: 15 residues. This chain's CDR3 is CASSGLQVTSYEQYF. The CDR3 DNA reads as TGTGCCAGCAGTGGTCTACAGGTAACCTCCTACGAGCAGTACTTC.

V and J are TRBV5-1 and TRBJ1-3; unclear D gene. This CDR3 spans 15 amino acids. Per the germline V gene, CDR1 is SGHRS and CDR2 is YFSETQ. V was trimmed by 1 base and J by 2 bases, leaving 10 bases between them. The CDR3: CASSLFPGTGNTIYF. Written as DNA, the CDR3 is TGCGCCAGCAGCTTGTTCCCGGGAACTGGAAACACCATATATTTT.

The V gene is TRBV10-3, the J gene TRBJ1-5; 9 positions agree with TRBD1. This CDR3 comprises 15 residues. With 3 bases clipped from V and 6 bases from J, the junction kept 6 bases outside the gene matches. Germline V CDR1 and CDR2: ENHRY, SYGVKD. CDR3 DNA sequence: TGTGCCATCAGTGACCGACAGGGGGTGGGTCAGCCCCAGCATTTT. Translating it yields CAISDRQGVGQPQHF.

The chain recombines TRBV6-5 with TRBJ1-6; no reliable D call. The ends were cut back, 1 base at V and 9 bases at J, with 10 bases in the middle. The CDR3 is made up of 14 amino acids. Germline CDR1 is MNHEY and CDR2 is SVGAGI. The CDR3 protein is CASSYFSTGSPLHF. The DNA for the CDR3 is TGTGCCAGCAGTTACTTCTCGACGGGTTCACCCCTCCACTTT.

The J gene is TRBJ2-2, the V gene TRBV9, with a tentative D call TRBD2 (6 bases). V dropped 3 bases and J dropped 0 bases, with 12 bases sitting between them. Looked up from germline, CDR1 is SGDLS and CDR2 is YYNGEE. This CDR3 is built from 16 residues. The CDR3 DNA is TGTGCCAGCAGCGCGACCGGGACTCCGAACACCGGGGAGCTGTTTTTT. Its translation is CASSATGTPNTGELFF.

This clone was recorded only once. The chain uses TRBV5-8 and TRBJ1-6; D gene uncertain. Per the germline V gene, CDR1 is SGHTS and CDR2 is YDEGEE. Trimming stripped 0 bases from V and 10 bases from J, with 11 bases between. There are 14 residues in the CDR3. The DNA of the CDR3 is TGTGCCAGCAGCTTGGGCCAGGTAGGCTCACCCCTCCACTTT. Residues: CASSLGQVGSPLHF.

The chain couples TRBV4-3 to TRBJ1-1; D is perhaps TRBD1 (5 bases). The V gene's germline CDR1 is LGHNA and CDR2 YSLEER. The ends were cut back, 3 bases at V and 2 bases at J, with 13 bases in the middle. This CDR3 is 15 amino acids long. CDR3 sequence reads: CASSQNAGGNTEAFF. CDR3 in DNA: TGCGCCAGCAGCCAGAATGCCGGGGGAAACACTGAAGCTTTCTTT.

Remarks on this clone: The same CDR3 also results from other DNA sequences found in this sample. The V call is TRBV30, the J call TRBJ1-5, with no clear D. The CDR3 sequence is 13 residues long. From germline, CDR1 is GTSNPN and CDR2 SVGIG (reference sequence). V lost 3 bases and J lost 0, with 6 bases in between. The CDR3 region is CAWRADSNQPQHF. The CDR3 bases are TGTGCCTGGAGGGCCGATAGCAATCAGCCCCAGCATTTT.

The chain links TRBV5-6 to TRBJ1-5, with D possibly matching TRBD1 (5 bases). The CDR3 is 13 residues long. Between the trimmed V and J ends, which lost 2 bases and 7 bases, there was a span of 10 bases. Germline V gene lookup returns CDR1 SGHDT and CDR2 YYEEEE. In DNA, the CDR3 is TGTGCCAGCAGCTTTGGAGGGGACCAGCCCCAGCATTTT. Its protein product is CASSFGGDQPQHF.

V usage is TRBV7-9 and J usage is TRBJ2-5, with D maybe TRBD1 (5 bases). V was cut by 1 base and J by 2 bases, with 14 bases left in between. The CDR3 runs 16 residues. The V gene's germline CDR1 is SEHNR and CDR2 FQNEAQ (reference sequence). The CDR3, as DNA: TGTGCCAGCAGCTTAGACAAGACAGCTCCACAAGAGACCCAGTACTTC. Translating gives CASSLDKTAPQETQYF. Supplemented by reference TRBV7-9 and TRBJ2-5, the full variable domain reads DTGVSQNPRHKITKRGQNVTFRCDPISEHNRLYWYRQTLGQGPEFLTYFQNEAQLEKSRLLSDRFSAERPKGSFSTLEIQRTEQGDSAMYLCASSLDKTAPQETQYFGPGTRLLVL.

The chain is built from TRBV9 and TRBJ2-5, with D possibly matching TRBD2 (7 bases). The better agreement between TRBJ2-7 and the DNA end casts doubt on the J call. CDR1 and CDR2 (germline): SGDLS, YYNGEE. The CDR3 consists of 15 residues. The CDR3, as DNA: TGTGCCAGCAGCGTAGGAGGGGGGGTTTCCCACGAGCAGTACTTC. As protein: CASSVGGGVSHEQYF.

The chain employs TRBV29-1 and TRBJ1-2, with a weak D call TRBD1 (6 bases). CDR3 size: 14 residues. V lost 6 bases, J lost 1 base, and 15 bases lay in between. Germline values: CDR1 SQVTM, CDR2 ANQGSEA. The CDR3 coding sequence is TGCAGCGTCCAGGGGAGGGGGGATAACTATGGCTACACCTTC. This sequence encodes CSVQGRGDNYGYTF.